This TCR beta chain derives from a study of T cell changes during pregnancy in multiple sclerosis. Profiling relied on immunoSEQ multiplex PCR, and the TCRdb table lists in-frame clones only, not all of them. The sample contains 33,000 or so clones, about 88% of which appear only once. The sequenced sample was CD8+ T cells from peripheral blood mononuclear cells, obtained in the second trimester of pregnancy. The sequence was collected from a female donor with multiple sclerosis, enrolled in a pregnancy study.

CDR3: CAWSIGGVSEQYF. CDR3 bases: TGTGCCTGGAGTATTGGGGGGGTCTCCGAGCAGTACTTC. The chain joins TRBV30 to TRBJ2-7; 7 bases fit TRBD2. Trimming took 2 bases from V and 6 from J; bases not matched to a gene: 7. The CDR3 has 13 residues. In germline, CDR1 is GTSNPN, CDR2 SVGIG (reference sequence).